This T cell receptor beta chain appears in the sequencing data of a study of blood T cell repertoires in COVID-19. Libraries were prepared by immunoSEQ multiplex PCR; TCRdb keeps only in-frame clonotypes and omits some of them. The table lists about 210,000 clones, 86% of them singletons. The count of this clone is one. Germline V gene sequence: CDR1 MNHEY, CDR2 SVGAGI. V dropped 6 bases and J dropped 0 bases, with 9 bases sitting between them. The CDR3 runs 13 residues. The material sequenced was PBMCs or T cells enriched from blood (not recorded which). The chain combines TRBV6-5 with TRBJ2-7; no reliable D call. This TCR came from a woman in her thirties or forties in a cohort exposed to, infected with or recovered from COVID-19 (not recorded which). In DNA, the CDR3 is TGTGCCAGCAGGGGCAACAGCTCCTACGAGCAGTACTTC. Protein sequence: CASRGNSSYEQYF.